The source of this TCR beta chain is a study of blood T cell repertoires in COVID-19 (dated by TCRdb to 2018 to 2020). For the wider study: The collaborator samples originated in the United States, Italy and Spain and spanned the acute and convalescent phases of COVID-19. The prospective study material was composed of cDNA or gDNA derived from T cells, B-cell-depleted T cells, or PBMCs. The dataset comprised deeply sampled blood TCRbeta repertoires from subjects exposed to, actively infected with, or recovered from COVID-19. The repertoires were released in a freely available public database meant as a resource for research on the immune response to SARS-CoV-2. Samples were obtained from the ongoing ImmuneRACE study (first 160 participants) and from roughly 1,300 subjects provided by 6 global collaborators. The sample metadata nearly always contained a de-identified subject ID, COVID-19 status, age in years and sex. Where available, HLA class I and class II types were obtained from metadata supplied by the sample provider rather than from assay-based typing. Study-wide findings and limitations: The amount of clinical and demographic metadata varied by source and participant and was provided uncurated.

One collaborating source in Seattle enrolled patients during active infection and followed them longitudinally through the course of disease. Each collaborating institution followed its own protocols to collect whole blood in K2EDTA tubes. For TCRbeta analysis, collaborators shipped samples in one of three forms: frozen whole blood, isolated PBMCs, or DNA extracted from either of those sample types. Details on this clone: The antigen it recognizes is unknown. No much larger clone exists at a distance of one base, and base qualities are not known.

TCRbeta CDR3 regions were amplified from genomic DNA by means of the immunoSEQ Assay, a bias-controlled multiplex PCR. Per the source publication's procedure: Within the assay, amplification of reference gene primers was used to estimate how many nucleated cells each sample contained. To quantify the absolute abundance of each unique TCRbeta CDR3 rearrangement, sequence reads were collapsed and filtered. For each sample, productive Simpson clonality was calculated as the square root of Simpson's diversity index over productive rearrangements. In its TCRdb copy, this immuneACCESS table keeps in-frame sequences only and misses some clones. Where compared with another copy, unresolved V genes explain less than half of these, and the others have no known cause. That table supplies the V and J calls and clone size; D and trimming were determined from the DNA. The sample table holds over 100,000 clones, of which around 86% were seen once. The top ten hold more than 9.5% of the sample.

Counted from cysteine to phenylalanine, this CDR3 has 14 amino acids. Just CDR3 DNA is preserved here, 42 bases in frame from base 1. The germline V gene specifies MNHEY as CDR1 and SVGAGI as CDR2. V is clipped by 5 bases and J by 7 bases, and the sequence between their germline boundaries is 14 bases long. The V and J genes are TRBV6-5 and TRBJ2-2, with a tentative D gene TRBD1 over 6 matching bases. The TCR comes from a woman between 65 and 79 years old with COVID-19, enrolled during active disease. Sequenced sample: peripheral blood. The DNA reads as follows: TGTGCCAGCAGTAGAACAGGGAACGACGGGGAGCTGTTTTTT. This yields the protein CASSRTGNDGELFF.